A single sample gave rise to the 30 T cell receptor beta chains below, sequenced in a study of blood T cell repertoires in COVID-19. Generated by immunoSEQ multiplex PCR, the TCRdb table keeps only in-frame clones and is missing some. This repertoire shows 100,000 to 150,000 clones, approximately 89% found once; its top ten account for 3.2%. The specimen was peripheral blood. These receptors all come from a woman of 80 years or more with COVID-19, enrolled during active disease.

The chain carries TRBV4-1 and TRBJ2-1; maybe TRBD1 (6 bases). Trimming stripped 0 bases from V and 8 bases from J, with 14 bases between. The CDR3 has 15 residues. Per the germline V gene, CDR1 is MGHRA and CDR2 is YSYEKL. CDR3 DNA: TGCGCCAGCAGCCAAGAATTTTCAGGGGTTGATGAGCAGTTCTTC. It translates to CASSQEFSGVDEQFF.

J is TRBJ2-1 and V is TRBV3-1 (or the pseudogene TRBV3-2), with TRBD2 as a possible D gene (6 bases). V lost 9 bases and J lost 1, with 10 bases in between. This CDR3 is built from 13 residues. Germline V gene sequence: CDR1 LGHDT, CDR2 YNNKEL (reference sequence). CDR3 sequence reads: CASQGGSYNEQFF. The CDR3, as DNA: TGTGCCAGTCAAGGAGGGTCCTACAATGAGCAGTTCTTC.

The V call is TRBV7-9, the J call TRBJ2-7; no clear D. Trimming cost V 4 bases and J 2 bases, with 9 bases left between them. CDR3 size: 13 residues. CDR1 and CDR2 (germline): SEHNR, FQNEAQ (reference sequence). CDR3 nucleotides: TGTGCCAGCAGCTCGTCGGGTACCTACGAGCAGTACTTC. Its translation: CASSSSGTYEQYF.

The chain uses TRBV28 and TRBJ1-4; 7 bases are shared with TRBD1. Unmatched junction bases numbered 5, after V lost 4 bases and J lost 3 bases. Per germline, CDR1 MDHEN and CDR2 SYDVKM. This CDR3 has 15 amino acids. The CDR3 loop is CASSSTGAPNEKLFF. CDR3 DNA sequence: TGTGCCAGCAGTTCAACAGGGGCCCCTAATGAAAAACTGTTTTTT. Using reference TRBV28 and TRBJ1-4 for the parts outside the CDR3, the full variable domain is DVKVTQSSRYLVKRTGEKVFLECVQDMDHENMFWYRQDPGLGLRLIYFSYDVKMKEKGDIPEGYSVSREKKERFSLILESASTNQTSMYLCASSSTGAPNEKLFFGSGTQLSVL.

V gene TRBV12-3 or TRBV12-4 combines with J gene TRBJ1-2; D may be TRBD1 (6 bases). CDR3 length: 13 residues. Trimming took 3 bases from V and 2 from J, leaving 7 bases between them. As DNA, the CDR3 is TGTGCCAGCAGTTTTGGACAGAACTATGGCTACACCTTC. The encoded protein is CASSFGQNYGYTF.

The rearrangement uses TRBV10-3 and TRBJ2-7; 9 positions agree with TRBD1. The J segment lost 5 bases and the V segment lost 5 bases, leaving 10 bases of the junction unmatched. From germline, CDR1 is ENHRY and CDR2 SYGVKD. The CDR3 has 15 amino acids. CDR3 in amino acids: CAISSAGQGTDEQYF. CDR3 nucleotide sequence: TGTGCCATCAGTTCCGCGGGACAGGGAACCGACGAGCAGTACTTC.

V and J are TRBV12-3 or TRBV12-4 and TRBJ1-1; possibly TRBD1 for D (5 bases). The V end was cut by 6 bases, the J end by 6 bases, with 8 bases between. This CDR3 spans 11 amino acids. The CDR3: CASSQGAEAFF. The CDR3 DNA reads TGTGCCAGCAGCCAGGGCGCTGAAGCTTTCTTT.

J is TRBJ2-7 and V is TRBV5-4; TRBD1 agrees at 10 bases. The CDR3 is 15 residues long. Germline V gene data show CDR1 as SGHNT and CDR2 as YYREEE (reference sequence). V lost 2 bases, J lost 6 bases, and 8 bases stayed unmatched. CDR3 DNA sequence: TGTGCCAGCAGCTTCCCGGGACAGGGGTTGCGCGAGCAGTACTTC. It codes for CASSFPGQGLREQYF.

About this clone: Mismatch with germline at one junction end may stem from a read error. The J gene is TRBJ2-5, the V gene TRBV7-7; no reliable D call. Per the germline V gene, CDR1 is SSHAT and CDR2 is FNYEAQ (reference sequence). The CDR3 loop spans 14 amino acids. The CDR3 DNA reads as TGTGCTAGCAGCTTGAACGGTCCAGGAGAGACCCAGTACTTC. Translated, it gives CASSLNGPGETQYF.

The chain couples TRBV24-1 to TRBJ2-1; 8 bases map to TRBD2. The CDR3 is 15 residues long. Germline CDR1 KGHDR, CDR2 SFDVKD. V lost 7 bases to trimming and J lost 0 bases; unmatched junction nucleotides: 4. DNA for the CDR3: TGTGCCACCAGCCGAAGCGGGGGCTCCTACAATGAGCAGTTCTTC. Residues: CATSRSGGSYNEQFF.

CDR3 amino acids: CASSHWLAGVGDTQYF. The CDR3 nucleotides read TGTGCCAGCAGCCACTGGCTAGCGGGAGTGGGGGATACGCAGTATTTT. This chain connects TRBV3-1 (or the pseudogene TRBV3-2) to TRBJ2-3; 10 bases are shared with TRBD2. J lost 6 bases, V lost 3 bases, and 9 bases had no gene match. Germline values: CDR1 LGHDT, CDR2 YNNKEL (reference sequence). The CDR3 is 16 amino acids.

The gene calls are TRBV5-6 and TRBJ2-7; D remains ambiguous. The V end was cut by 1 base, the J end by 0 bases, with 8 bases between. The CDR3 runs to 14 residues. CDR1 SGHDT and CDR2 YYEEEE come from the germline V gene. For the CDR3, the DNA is TGTGCCAGCAGCTTGTACGACACCTCCTACGAGCAGTACTTC. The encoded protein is CASSLYDTSYEQYF.

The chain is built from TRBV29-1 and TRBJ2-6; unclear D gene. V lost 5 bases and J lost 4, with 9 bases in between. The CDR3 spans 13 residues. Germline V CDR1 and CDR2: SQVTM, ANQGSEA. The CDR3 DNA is TGCAGCGTTTATGCGTCAGGGGCCAACGTCCTGACTTTC. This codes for CSVYASGANVLTF.

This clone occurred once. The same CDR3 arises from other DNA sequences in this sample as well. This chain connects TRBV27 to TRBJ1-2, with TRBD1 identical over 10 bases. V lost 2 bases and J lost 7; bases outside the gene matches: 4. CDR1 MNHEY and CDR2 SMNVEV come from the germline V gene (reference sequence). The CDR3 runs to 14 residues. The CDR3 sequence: CASSLGTGEGGYTF. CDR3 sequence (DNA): TGTGCCAGCAGTTTAGGGACAGGGGAGGGTGGCTACACCTTC.

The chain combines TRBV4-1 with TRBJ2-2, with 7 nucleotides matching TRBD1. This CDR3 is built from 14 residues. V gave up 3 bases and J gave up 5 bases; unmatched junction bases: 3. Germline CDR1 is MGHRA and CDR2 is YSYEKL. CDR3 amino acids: CASSQTGMTGELFF. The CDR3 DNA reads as TGCGCCAGCAGCCAGACAGGGATGACCGGGGAGCTGTTTTTT.

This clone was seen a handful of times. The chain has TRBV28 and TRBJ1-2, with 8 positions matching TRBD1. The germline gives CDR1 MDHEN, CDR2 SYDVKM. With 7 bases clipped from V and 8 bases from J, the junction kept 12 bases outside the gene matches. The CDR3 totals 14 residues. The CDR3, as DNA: TGTGCCAGCACCCAAGGAGACAGGGGATCCGGCTACACCTTC. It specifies CASTQGDRGSGYTF.

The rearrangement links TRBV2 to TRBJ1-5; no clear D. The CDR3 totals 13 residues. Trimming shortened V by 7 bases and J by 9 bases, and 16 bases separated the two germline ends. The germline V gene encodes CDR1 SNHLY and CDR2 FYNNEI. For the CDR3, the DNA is TGTGCCAGCACTGAGGAGGAAACGGGGCCCCAGCATTTT. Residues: CASTEEETGPQHF.

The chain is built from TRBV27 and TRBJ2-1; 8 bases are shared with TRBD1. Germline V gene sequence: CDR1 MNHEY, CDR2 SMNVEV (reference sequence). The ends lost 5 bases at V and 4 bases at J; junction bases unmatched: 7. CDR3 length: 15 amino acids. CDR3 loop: CASSPGQARYNEQFF. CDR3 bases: TGTGCCAGCAGTCCGGGACAGGCGAGATACAATGAGCAGTTCTTC.

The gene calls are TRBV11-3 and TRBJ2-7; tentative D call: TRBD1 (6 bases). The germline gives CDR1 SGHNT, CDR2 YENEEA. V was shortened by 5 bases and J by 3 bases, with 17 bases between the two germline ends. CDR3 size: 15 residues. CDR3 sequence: CASSAFTGPGYEQYF. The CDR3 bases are TGTGCCAGCAGCGCCTTTACAGGGCCGGGCTACGAGCAGTACTTC.

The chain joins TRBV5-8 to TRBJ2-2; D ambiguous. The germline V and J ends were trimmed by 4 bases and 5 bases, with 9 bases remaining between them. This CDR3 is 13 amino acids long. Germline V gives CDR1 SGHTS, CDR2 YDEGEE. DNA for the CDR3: TGTGCCAGCAGCCCCGAGAGAACCGGGGAGCTGTTTTTT. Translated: CASSPERTGELFF. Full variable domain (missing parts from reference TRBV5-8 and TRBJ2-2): EAGVTQSPTHLIKTRGQQATLRCSPISGHTSVYWYQQALGLGLQFLLWYDEGEERNRGNFPPRFSGRQFPNYSSELNVNALELEDSALYLCASSPERTGELFFGEGSRLTVL.

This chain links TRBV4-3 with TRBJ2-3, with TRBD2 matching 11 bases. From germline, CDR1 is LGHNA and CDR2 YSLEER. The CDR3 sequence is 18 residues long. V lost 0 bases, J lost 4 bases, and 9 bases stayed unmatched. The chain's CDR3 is CASSQDEASGRFPDTQYF. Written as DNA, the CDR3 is TGCGCCAGCAGCCAAGATGAGGCTAGCGGGAGGTTCCCAGATACGCAGTATTTT.

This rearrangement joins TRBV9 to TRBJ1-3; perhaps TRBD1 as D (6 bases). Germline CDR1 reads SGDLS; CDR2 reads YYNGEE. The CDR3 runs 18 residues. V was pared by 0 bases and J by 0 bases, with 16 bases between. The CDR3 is CASSVDPGDLSSGNTIYF. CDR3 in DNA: TGTGCCAGCAGCGTAGATCCAGGGGACCTCTCCTCTGGAAACACCATATATTTT. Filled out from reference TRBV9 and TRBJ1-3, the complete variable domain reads DSGVTQTPKHLITATGQRVTLRCSPRSGDLSVYWYQQSLDQGLQFLIQYYNGEERAKGNILERFSAQQFPDLHSELNLSSLELGDSALYFCASSVDPGDLSSGNTIYFGEGSWLTVV.

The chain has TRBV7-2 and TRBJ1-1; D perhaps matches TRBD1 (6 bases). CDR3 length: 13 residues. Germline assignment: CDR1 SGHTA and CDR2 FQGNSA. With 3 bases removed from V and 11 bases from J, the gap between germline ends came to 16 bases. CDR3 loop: CASSFATGSMAFF. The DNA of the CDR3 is TGTGCCAGCAGCTTTGCAACAGGGTCGATGGCTTTCTTT.

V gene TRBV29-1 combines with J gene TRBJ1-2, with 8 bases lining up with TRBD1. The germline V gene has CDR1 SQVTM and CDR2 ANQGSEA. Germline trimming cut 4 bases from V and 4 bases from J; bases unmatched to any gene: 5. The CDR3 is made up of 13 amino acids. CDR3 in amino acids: CSVVAGGLYGYTF. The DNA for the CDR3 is TGCAGCGTTGTGGCAGGGGGCCTCTATGGCTACACCTTC.

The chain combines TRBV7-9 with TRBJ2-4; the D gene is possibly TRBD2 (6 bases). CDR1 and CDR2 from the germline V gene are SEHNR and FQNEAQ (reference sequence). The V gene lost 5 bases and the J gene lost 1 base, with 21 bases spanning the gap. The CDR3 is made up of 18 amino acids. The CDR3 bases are TGTGCCAGCAGCCGTGGTTTTAATTTCGGGGGTGCCAAAAACATTCAGTACTTC. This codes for CASSRGFNFGGAKNIQYF.

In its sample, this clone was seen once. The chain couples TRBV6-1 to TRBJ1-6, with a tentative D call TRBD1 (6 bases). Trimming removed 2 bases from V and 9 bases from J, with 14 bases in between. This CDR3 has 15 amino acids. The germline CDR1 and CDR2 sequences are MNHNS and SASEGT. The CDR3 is CASSELTGVGSPLHF. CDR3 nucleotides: TGTGCCAGCAGTGAATTGACAGGAGTGGGTTCACCCCTCCACTTT.

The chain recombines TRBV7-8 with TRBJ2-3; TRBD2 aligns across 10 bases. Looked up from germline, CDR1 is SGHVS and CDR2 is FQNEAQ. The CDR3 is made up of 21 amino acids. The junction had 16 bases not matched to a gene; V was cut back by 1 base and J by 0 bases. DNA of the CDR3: TGTGCCAGCAGCTTAGGTCGGCCTAGCGGGGGACTCTTCCGTAGCACAGATACGCAGTATTTT. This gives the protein CASSLGRPSGGLFRSTDTQYF.

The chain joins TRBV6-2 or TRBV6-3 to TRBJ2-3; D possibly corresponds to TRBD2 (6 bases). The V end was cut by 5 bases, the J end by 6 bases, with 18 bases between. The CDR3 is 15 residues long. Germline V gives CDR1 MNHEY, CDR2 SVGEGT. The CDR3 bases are TGTGCCAGCAGTCCCCAACGGAGGGCTGGGGATACGCAGTATTTT. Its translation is CASSPQRRAGDTQYF.

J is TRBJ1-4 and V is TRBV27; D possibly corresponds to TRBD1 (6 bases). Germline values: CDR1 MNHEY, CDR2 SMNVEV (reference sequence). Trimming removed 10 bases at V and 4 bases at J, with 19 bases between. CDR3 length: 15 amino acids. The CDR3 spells CAIFPWTVCNEKLFF. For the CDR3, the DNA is TGTGCCATCTTTCCCTGGACAGTGTGTAATGAAAAACTGTTTTTT. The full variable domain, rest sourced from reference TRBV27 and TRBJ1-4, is EAQVTQNPRYLITVTGKKLTVTCSQNMNHEYMSWYRQDPGLGLRQIYYSMNVEVTDKGDVPEGYKVSRKEKRNFPLILESPSPNQTSLYFCAIFPWTVCNEKLFFGSGTQLSVL.

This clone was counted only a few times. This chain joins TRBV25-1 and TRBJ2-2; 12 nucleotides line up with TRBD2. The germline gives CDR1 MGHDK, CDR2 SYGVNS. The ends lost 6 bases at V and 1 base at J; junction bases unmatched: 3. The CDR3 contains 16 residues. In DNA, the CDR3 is TGTGCCAGCAGGGCTAGCGGGAGGGTGAACACCGGGGAGCTGTTTTTT. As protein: CASRASGRVNTGELFF.